This T cell receptor (beta chain) was observed in a study of T cell responses to AZD1222 COVID-19 vaccine. Clones were sequenced by immunoSEQ multiplex PCR, and TCRdb holds only the in-frame ones, with some missing. The data hold 150,000 or so clones, with just over 90% observed a single time. This clone was counted a single time. The clonotype comes from an adult in good health. Sample: peripheral blood, taken on day 0 of AZD1222 vaccination.

DNA of the CDR3: TGCGCCAGCAGCTCATCGCCGGGACAATCGAACACTGAAGCTTTCTTT. Its translation is CASSSSPGQSNTEAFF. The chain employs TRBV5-1 and TRBJ1-1; a weak D match, TRBD1 (6 bases). Germline CDR1 and CDR2: SGHRS and YFSETQ. This CDR3 comprises 16 residues. Trimming removed 3 bases from V and 1 base from J, with 16 bases in between.